Each of the 24 T cell receptor beta chains below was sequenced from the same sample in a study of T cells in women clearing cervical HPV infection. Sequencing used immunoSEQ multiplex PCR; TCRdb keeps in-frame clones, though not all of them. The sample is made up of about 20,000 clones, and the top ten hold roughly 5% of it. The sample was blood buffy coat. The receptors here all came from a woman between 18 and 70 years old with a cervical HPV16 infection that either progressed to CIN3+ or cleared (not recorded which).

Note on this clone: The observed sequence ends 3 residues before the CDR3 terminus, with the missing tail filled in from the germline J gene. J is TRBJ1-6 and V is TRBV20-1; D is possibly TRBD1 (5 bases). With 4 bases removed from V and 7 bases from J, the gap between germline ends came to 11 bases. The CDR3 runs 13 residues. CDR1 is DFQATT and CDR2 is SNEGSKA in the germline V gene (reference sequence). The CDR3 loop is CSATGARNSPLHF. Incomplete CDR3 DNA: TGCAGTGCTACTGGGGCCCGGAATTCACCC.

Notes on this clone: The read halts 3 residues ahead of the CDR3 end, with the missing end drawn from the germline J gene. The V gene is TRBV7-9, the J gene TRBJ1-2; 10 nucleotides agree with TRBD1. Trimming at V came to 4 bases and at J to 0 bases, leaving 2 bases not matched to a gene. The CDR3 totals 15 residues. Germline V lookup: CDR1 SEHNR, CDR2 FQNEAQ (reference sequence). CDR3 region: CASSSGTGANYGYTF. The DNA read from the CDR3 is TGTGCCAGCAGCTCCGGGACAGGGGCTAACTATGGC. Together with reference TRBV7-9 and TRBJ1-2, the CDR3 gives the full variable domain: DTGVSQNPRHKITKRGQNVTFRCDPISEHNRLYWYRQTLGQGPEFLTYFQNEAQLEKSRLLSDRFSAERPKGSFSTLEIQRTEQGDSAMYLCASSSGTGANYGYTFGSGTRLTVV.

In the case of this clone: The sequenced fragment ends 3 residues before the CDR3 boundary, so the rest is inferred from the germline J gene. This chain joins TRBV30 and TRBJ1-2; a possible D gene is TRBD1 (6 bases). This CDR3 comprises 13 residues. Germline CDR1 is GTSNPN and CDR2 is SVGIG (reference sequence). V was trimmed by 4 bases and J by 7 bases, leaving 16 bases between them. The sequenced part of the CDR3 DNA is TGTGCCTGGATATACCAAGGGGGAGGTGGC. Residues: CAWIYQGGGG. The complete CDR3 reads CAWIYQGGGGYTF.

Details on this clone: The read ends 3 residues before the CDR3 terminus; that terminus is restored from the germline J gene. This chain links TRBV5-1 with TRBJ2-2, with 12 bases aligning to TRBD1. Germline CDR1 SGHRS, CDR2 YFSETQ. The CDR3 extends over 17 amino acids. V lost 4 bases and J lost 6; bases outside the gene matches: 10. The CDR3 DNA, read in part, is TGCGCCAGCAGCCCTCCCGGGACAGGGGGCAGGGCCGGGGAG. Translated: CASSPPGTGGRAGE. The whole CDR3 reads CASSPPGTGGRAGELFF.

Concerning this clone: Coverage ceases 3 residues before the CDR3 finishes, and the germline J gene fills in the end. The rearrangement links TRBV19 to TRBJ2-5; TRBD2 is a possible D gene (5 bases). From germline, CDR1 is LNHDA and CDR2 SQIVND (reference sequence). V dropped 1 base and J dropped 3 bases, with 12 bases sitting between them. The CDR3 length is 15 residues. The CDR3 sequence is CASSIAASGEETQYF. CDR3 DNA, as far as it was read: TGTGCCAGTAGTATAGCAGCGAGCGGCGAAGAGACC.

Its frequency marks this clone as medium-sized. The read gets to within 3 residues of the CDR3 end, and the germline J gene fills in the rest. The chain links TRBV7-2 to TRBJ2-3; TRBD2 might be the D (6 bases). The V end was cut by 2 bases, the J end by 6 bases, with 9 bases between. Looked up from germline, CDR1 is SGHTA and CDR2 is FQGNSA. The CDR3 length is 13 residues. CDR3 bases read: TGTGCCAGCAGCTTAAACGGAGGGGATACG. Residues: CASSLNGGDT. The CDR3 reads in full as CASSLNGGDTQYF.

Details on this clone: The CDR3 end is not reached by the read, which stops 3 residues before it; the germline J gene fills it in. The chain couples TRBV5-5 to TRBJ1-2; D possibly corresponds to TRBD1 (6 bases). This CDR3 is built from 15 residues. Germline CDR1 is SGHKS and CDR2 is YYEKEE (reference sequence). Trimming removed 4 bases at V and 5 bases at J, with 18 bases between. The sequenced part of the CDR3 DNA is TGTGCCAGCAGCCCGCCGGGGGGCGAGGGGTATGGC. Encoded protein: CASSPPGGEGYG. In full, the CDR3 is CASSPPGGEGYGYTF.

Details on this clone: The read is 3 residues too short to cover the CDR3 end, so that end is filled in from the germline J gene. The V gene is TRBV5-1, the J gene TRBJ2-7, with a weak D call TRBD1 (5 bases). Trimming removed 3 bases from V and 0 bases from J, with 10 bases in between. The CDR3 covers 14 residues. Germline CDR1 is SGHRS and CDR2 is YFSETQ. The chain's CDR3 is CASSSPTDSYEQYF. CDR3 DNA, as far as it was read: TGCGCCAGCAGCTCGCCGACAGACTCCTACGAG.

Points on this clone: The CDR3 end falls 3 residues outside the read, so it is completed with the germline J gene. The gene calls are TRBV20-1 and TRBJ2-3; 9 positions agree with TRBD1. J was trimmed by 7 bases and V by 5 bases; bases with no gene match: 4. This CDR3 is built from 12 residues. CDR1 and CDR2 from the germline V gene are DFQATT and SNEGSKA (reference sequence). CDR3 protein: CSAPGQGYTQYF. Partial CDR3 DNA: TGCAGTGCTCCGGGACAGGGATATACG.

CDR3 sequence: CASSRDSTYEQYF. The CDR3 bases that were read are TGTGCCAGCAGTCGGGACAGTACCTACGAG. The chain recombines TRBV6-4 with TRBJ2-7; 7 bases map to TRBD1. The CDR3 end falls 3 residues outside the read, so it is completed with the germline J gene. Germline values: CDR1 MRHNA, CDR2 SNTAGT. V lost 5 bases and J lost 2; bases outside the gene matches: 3. The CDR3 contains 13 residues.

In the case of this clone: The read terminates 3 residues ahead of where the CDR3 ends, so the germline J gene completes it. The rearrangement uses TRBV20-1 and TRBJ2-5; D perhaps matches TRBD2 (7 bases). This CDR3 is 14 amino acids long. V gave up 3 bases and J gave up 1 base, with 12 bases separating them. Germline lookup yields CDR1 DFQATT and CDR2 SNEGSKA (reference sequence). The CDR3 loop is CSASGGTIQETQYF. The CDR3 bases that were read are TGCAGTGCTAGCGGGGGGACAATCCAAGAGACC.

About this clone: The read gets to within 3 residues of the CDR3 end, and the germline J gene fills in the rest. The V gene is TRBV20-1, the J gene TRBJ2-7; D may correspond to TRBD1 or TRBD2 (6 bases each). There are 12 residues in the CDR3. Germline V CDR1 and CDR2: DFQATT, SNEGSKA (reference sequence). V was cut by 5 bases and J by 3 bases, with 11 bases left in between. The CDR3 sequence: CSAQGRDYEQYF. The CDR3 bases that were read are TGCAGTGCTCAGGGGCGGGACTACGAG.

As for this clone: The read ends 3 residues early relative to the CDR3; the germline J gene fills the gap. The V call is TRBV7-9, the J call TRBJ2-6; D unclear. Germline CDR1 and CDR2: SEHNR and FQNEAQ (reference sequence). The CDR3 loop spans 15 amino acids. V was shortened by 4 bases and J by 0 bases, with 7 bases between the two germline ends. The CDR3: CASSSLVSGANVLTF. The CDR3 DNA, read in part, is TGTGCCAGCAGCTCCCTAGTCTCTGGGGCCAACGTC.

Details on this clone: The CDR3 goes on 3 residues after the read ends, and that part is filled in from the germline J gene. V and J are TRBV6-2 or TRBV6-3 and TRBJ1-1, with 9 bases identical to TRBD1. Trimming at V came to 7 bases and at J to 6 bases, leaving 9 bases not matched to a gene. CDR3 size: 14 residues. Germline V gene sequence: CDR1 MNHEY, CDR2 SVGEGT. CDR3 in amino acids: CASITGGAAAEAFF. The sequenced part of the CDR3 DNA is TGTGCCAGCATTACAGGGGGCGCCGCGGCTGAA.

The CDR3 spells CSARDLAGGLNEQFF. The part of the CDR3 DNA that was read is TGCAGTGCTAGGGACCTAGCGGGGGGGCTCAATGAG. The chain links TRBV20-1 to TRBJ2-1, with 12 bases fitting TRBD2. The DNA ends 3 residues before the CDR3 does, and the rest of the CDR3 is filled in from the germline J gene. V lost 3 bases to trimming and J lost 6 bases; unmatched junction nucleotides: 6. The CDR3 spans 15 residues. CDR1 and CDR2 from the germline V gene are DFQATT and SNEGSKA (reference sequence).

Judged by frequency, this clone is medium-sized. The sample carries other DNA sequences with the same CDR3. The CDR3 here is CASSPPTAGGANEQFF. Incomplete CDR3 DNA: TGTGCCAGCTCACCACCAACCGCGGGGGGTGCAAATGAG. The V gene is TRBV18, the J gene TRBJ2-1; 8 nucleotides agree with TRBD2. The CDR3 goes on 3 residues after the read ends, and that part is filled in from the germline J gene. Germline CDR1 KGHSH, CDR2 LQKENI. V dropped 0 bases and J dropped 7; count of bases not matched to a gene: 8. The CDR3 is made up of 16 amino acids.

In the case of this clone: The read terminates 3 residues before the CDR3 end, so the remaining end is supplied by the germline J gene. The V call is TRBV29-1, the J call TRBJ2-2; D is possibly TRBD1 (5 bases). CDR1 is SQVTM, CDR2 ANQGSEA, per germline. The CDR3 runs to 12 residues. CDR3 region: CSVDTGANVLFF. The sequenced part of the CDR3 DNA is TGCAGCGTTGATACTGGGGCCAACGTG.

As regards this clone: The read ends 3 residues before the CDR3 terminus; that terminus is restored from the germline J gene. This chain uses TRBV6-2 or TRBV6-3 with TRBJ1-2, with 8 bases aligning to TRBD1. CDR3 length: 12 residues. CDR1 and CDR2 (germline): MNHEY, SVGEGT. The covered CDR3 bases are TGTGCCAGCAGTCGCAGGGGGCGCGAC. Translating it yields CASSRRGRD. The entire CDR3 is CASSRRGRDYTF.

Concerning this clone: The read gets to within 3 residues of the CDR3 end, and the germline J gene fills in the rest. V is TRBV4-2 and J is TRBJ2-2; 9 positions match TRBD1. Trimming removed 2 bases from V and 3 bases from J; junction bases left unmatched: 1. CDR3 length: 15 residues. CDR1 and CDR2 from the germline V gene are LGHNA and YNFKEQ. Here the CDR3 reads CASSQRTGDTGELFF. The covered CDR3 bases are TGTGCCAGCAGCCAAAGGACAGGGGACACCGGGGAG.

Points on this clone: The read stops 3 residues short of the end of the CDR3; the missing end is completed from the germline J gene. The chain employs TRBV29-1 and TRBJ2-3; D remains unclear. Germline V gives CDR1 SQVTM, CDR2 ANQGSEA. The CDR3 sequence is 8 residues long. The CDR3 bases that were read are TGCAGCCTACAGCCG. Translation gives CSLQP. In full, the CDR3 reads CSLQPQYF.

With regard to this clone: The CDR3 end lies 3 residues beyond the end of the read and is filled in from the germline J gene. V gene TRBV6-2 or TRBV6-3 combines with J gene TRBJ1-2, with D possibly TRBD1 on 6 matching bases. Germline V gene lookup returns CDR1 MNHEY and CDR2 SVGEGT. The CDR3 runs to 16 residues. The sequenced CDR3 bases are TGTGCCAGCAGTGCCACCCACAGGGTTTTAGAATACGAC. Residues: CASSATHRVLEYD. In full, the CDR3 is CASSATHRVLEYDYTF.

On this clone: The read halts 3 residues ahead of the CDR3 end, with the missing end drawn from the germline J gene. This chain uses TRBV19 with TRBJ2-4; 8 bases map to TRBD2. Germline loops: CDR1 LNHDA, CDR2 SQIVND (reference sequence). The V segment lost 4 bases and the J segment 0 bases; nucleotides outside the gene matches: 5. This CDR3 has 16 residues. CDR3 loop: CASSSGRLLAKNIQYF. The CDR3 bases that were read are TGTGCCAGTAGTAGCGGGAGGCTTCTAGCCAAAAACATT.

CDR3 DNA, as far as it was read: TGTGCCAGCAGCATCGGGACAGTCAATGAC. This translates into CASSIGTVND. The full CDR3 protein is CASSIGTVNDYTF. The chain employs TRBV7-3 and TRBJ1-2, with 7 bases that match TRBD1. Sequencing ends 3 residues short of the CDR3 end; the germline J gene provides the rest. The CDR3 covers 13 residues. In germline, CDR1 is SGHTA, CDR2 FQGTGA.

On this clone: With the read ending 3 residues before the CDR3 end, the germline J gene is used to fill in that end. This chain uses TRBV20-1 with TRBJ2-5, with D unresolved. The ends were cut back, 3 bases at V and 5 bases at J, with 13 bases in the middle. The CDR3 extends over 13 amino acids. CDR1 and CDR2 (germline): DFQATT, SNEGSKA (reference sequence). The part of the CDR3 DNA that was read is TGCAGTGCTAGCGGGTTAGCTTCTGAGACC. It yields the protein CSASGLASET. The whole CDR3 protein is CSASGLASETQYF.